A single sample is the source of the 27 T cell receptor beta chains below, sequenced in a study of blood T cell repertoires in COVID-19. Profiling relied on immunoSEQ multiplex PCR, and the TCRdb table lists in-frame clones only, not all of them. Of around 450,000 clones in the sample, less than 95% were seen once. The sample comprised PBMCs or T cells enriched from blood (not recorded which). These TCRs come from a man aged 18-30 years who had recovered from COVID-19.

The chain is built from TRBV4-1 and TRBJ1-6; D is unresolved. The CDR3 sequence is 17 residues long. In germline, CDR1 is MGHRA, CDR2 YSYEKL. Between the trimmed V and J ends, which lost 1 base and 0 bases, there was a span of 10 bases. The CDR3 spells CASSQGQVSSYNSPLHF. The CDR3 coding sequence is TGCGCCAGCAGCCAAGGGCAGGTTAGCTCCTATAATTCACCCCTCCACTTT.

The chain employs TRBV21-1 and TRBJ1-3. TRBV21-1 is recorded as a pseudogene. The CDR3 has 15 amino acids. The CDR3 bases are TGTGCCAGCAGAATCGGAAGCGTTACAGGAAACACCATATATTTT. Its translation is CASRIGSVTGNTIYF.

V usage is TRBV13 and J usage is TRBJ1-2; no clear D gene. Germline assignment: CDR1 PRHDT and CDR2 FYEKMQ (reference sequence). CDR3 length: 13 residues. V lost 2 bases and J lost 8, with 12 bases in between. CDR3 bases: TGTGCCAGCAGCTTAAGTTTACCGGGGGGCTACACCTTC. The encoded protein is CASSLSLPGGYTF.

The rearrangement uses TRBV3-1 (or the pseudogene TRBV3-2) and TRBJ1-2; 12 bases are a match to TRBD1. Per the germline V gene, CDR1 is LGHDT and CDR2 is YNNKEL (reference sequence). V was clipped by 4 bases and J by 0 bases; unmatched bases: 9. CDR3 length: 18 amino acids. CDR3 coding DNA: TGTGCCAGCAGCCCATCCGGGACAGGGGGCATGACTAACTATGGCTACACCTTC. Translation: CASSPSGTGGMTNYGYTF.

The chain links TRBV10-1 to TRBJ2-1, with 9 nucleotides matching TRBD1. The CDR3 loop spans 14 amino acids. Germline CDR1 is WNHNN and CDR2 is SYGVQD (reference sequence). Trimming took 5 bases from V and 7 from J; bases not matched to a gene: 6. The CDR3 DNA reads as TGCGCCAGCAGTCGGGACAGGGAGGGTAATGAGCAGTTCTTC. Encoded protein: CASSRDREGNEQFF.

This clone was seen only once. V and J are TRBV11-2 and TRBJ1-3; 7 positions match TRBD1. This CDR3 has 16 residues. Per germline, CDR1 SGHAT and CDR2 FQNNGV. With 4 bases clipped from V and 1 base from J, the junction kept 7 bases outside the gene matches. Written as DNA, the CDR3 is TGTGCCAGCAGCTCGGGACAGTTCTTTTCTGGAAACACCATATATTTT. It specifies CASSSGQFFSGNTIYF.

The chain carries TRBV11-2 and TRBJ1-2; D might be TRBD1 (5 bases). Trimming shortened V by 7 bases and J by 2 bases, and 14 bases separated the two germline ends. The germline V gene encodes CDR1 SGHAT and CDR2 FQNNGV. The CDR3 has 14 residues. CDR3 residues: CASTGWGLNYGYTF. In DNA form, the CDR3 reads TGTGCCAGCACCGGATGGGGACTCAACTATGGCTACACCTTC.

The chain has TRBV19 and TRBJ1-5, with 9 bases that match TRBD1. Germline V gene data show CDR1 as LNHDA and CDR2 as SQIVND (reference sequence). Losses at the gene ends were 7 bases for V and 5 bases for J; bases not matched to a gene: 21. There are 19 residues in the CDR3. The CDR3 sequence is CASTSSNGQGTLWDQPQHF. The CDR3 nucleotides read TGTGCCAGTACCTCATCCAACGGACAGGGGACGCTTTGGGATCAGCCCCAGCATTTT.

This clone was counted a single time. The chain couples TRBV5-1 to TRBJ1-6, with 8 bases identical to TRBD1. Looked up from germline, CDR1 is SGHRS and CDR2 is YFSETQ. V trimming: 3 bases; J trimming: 12 bases; junction bases outside the gene matches: 8. There are 14 residues in the CDR3. DNA for the CDR3: TGCGCCAGCAGCTCAGGGGGCGCCCGGGAACCCCTCCACTTT. Protein sequence: CASSSGGAREPLHF.

The CDR3 DNA is TGTGCCAGCAGCTTAGGTATAGGGGGTACGCAGTATTTT. Amino acid sequence: CASSLGIGGTQYF. The chain links TRBV11-2 to TRBJ2-3, with D tentatively TRBD1 (6 bases). The CDR3 is 13 amino acids. Trimming removed 1 base at V and 8 bases at J, with 10 bases between. Germline loops: CDR1 SGHAT, CDR2 FQNNGV.

The J gene is TRBJ2-2, the V gene TRBV12-3 or TRBV12-4, with TRBD2 matching over 8 bases. V gave up 6 bases and J gave up 5 bases; unmatched junction bases: 2. The CDR3 sequence is 13 residues long. In nucleotides, the CDR3 is TGTGCCAGCAGCCCGGGGGGGACCGGGGAGCTGTTTTTT. Translation gives CASSPGGTGELFF.

V and J are TRBV28 and TRBJ2-3, with D possibly TRBD1 on 5 matching bases. The V gene lost 4 bases and the J gene lost 2 bases, with 10 bases spanning the gap. Germline loops: CDR1 MDHEN, CDR2 SYDVKM. This CDR3 region has 14 residues. CDR3 coding DNA: TGTGCCAGCAGTTCCAGCAGGGACACAGATACGCAGTATTTT. Protein: CASSSSRDTDTQYF.

This clone was observed a single time. The rearrangement joins TRBV6-5 to TRBJ1-2; D unclear. CDR1 MNHEY and CDR2 SVGAGI come from the germline V gene. Trimming stripped 8 bases from V and 6 bases from J, with 13 bases between. The CDR3 runs to 12 residues. CDR3 sequence reads: CASGYRRDGYTF. The CDR3 coding sequence is TGTGCCAGCGGCTATAGGAGGGATGGCTACACCTTC.

This clone was seen a handful of times. The chain employs TRBV3-1 (or the pseudogene TRBV3-2) and TRBJ2-3, with a tentative D call TRBD2 (5 bases). The CDR3 consists of 13 residues. V lost 7 bases, J lost 6 bases, and 14 bases lay in between. Germline V gene lookup returns CDR1 LGHDT and CDR2 YNNKEL (reference sequence). The CDR3 sequence: CASMTNTEDTQYF. For the CDR3, the DNA is TGTGCCAGCATGACTAATACGGAGGATACGCAGTATTTT.

V and J are TRBV19 and TRBJ1-3; maybe TRBD1 (6 bases). The V end was cut by 3 bases, the J end by 4 bases, with 13 bases between. Germline V lookup: CDR1 LNHDA, CDR2 SQIVND (reference sequence). This CDR3 region has 15 residues. CDR3 DNA sequence: TGTGCCAGTAGTATTCAACAGGGTTACGGAAACACCATATATTTT. This codes for CASSIQQGYGNTIYF. Full variable domain (outside the CDR3, taken from reference TRBV19 and TRBJ1-3): DGGITQSPKYLFRKEGQNVTLSCEQNLNHDAMYWYRQDPGQGLRLIYYSQIVNDFQKGDIAEGYSVSREKKESFPLTVTSAQKNPTAFYLCASSIQQGYGNTIYFGEGSWLTVV.

The table lists this clone with a few counts. The chain uses TRBV12-3 or TRBV12-4 and TRBJ1-2, with 7 bases that match TRBD1. This CDR3 region has 13 residues. V lost 3 bases and J lost 4; bases outside the gene matches: 2. The CDR3 DNA is TGTGCCAGCAGTTTCTACAGGGGCTATGGCTACACCTTC. This translates into CASSFYRGYGYTF.

The V and J genes are TRBV15 and TRBJ1-1, with no clear D. The CDR3 runs 13 residues. With 3 bases removed from V and 11 bases from J, the gap between germline ends came to 16 bases. CDR1 LNHNV and CDR2 YYDKDF come from the germline V gene (reference sequence). The CDR3 spells CATSSLASTTAFF. The CDR3 nucleotides read TGTGCCACCAGCAGCTTGGCCTCCACTACGGCTTTCTTT.

This chain joins TRBV6-1 and TRBJ2-3; TRBD1 agrees at 9 bases. Trimming cost V 4 bases and J 2 bases; bases outside gene matches: 7. CDR3 length: 16 amino acids. Germline CDR1 MNHNS, CDR2 SASEGT. Written as DNA, the CDR3 is TGTGCCAGCAGTGTAGACAGGGGGTATACCACAGATACGCAGTATTTT. It specifies CASSVDRGYTTDTQYF.

The CDR3 coding sequence is TGTGCCAGCAGTCCGGACTCTCAAGAGACCCAGTACTTC. Translated, it gives CASSPDSQETQYF. This chain links TRBV6-5 with TRBJ2-5; weak D call: TRBD2 (5 bases). The CDR3 has 13 amino acids. With 5 bases removed from V and 2 bases from J, the gap between germline ends came to 9 bases. The germline V gene encodes CDR1 MNHEY and CDR2 SVGAGI.

The chain couples TRBV19 to TRBJ1-5; no definite D call. The germline V gene has CDR1 LNHDA and CDR2 SQIVND (reference sequence). The CDR3 consists of 13 residues. Trimming left V 6 bases short and J 3 bases short, with 9 bases between. CDR3 DNA sequence: TGTGCCAGTAGCATAACAGTCAATCAGCCCCAGCATTTT. Translation gives CASSITVNQPQHF. The full variable domain, its missing parts supplied by reference TRBV19 and TRBJ1-5, is DGGITQSPKYLFRKEGQNVTLSCEQNLNHDAMYWYRQDPGQGLRLIYYSQIVNDFQKGDIAEGYSVSREKKESFPLTVTSAQKNPTAFYLCASSITVNQPQHFGDGTRLSIL.

The rearrangement uses TRBV4-1 and TRBJ1-4; D gene uncertain. Germline lookup yields CDR1 MGHRA and CDR2 YSYEKL. V lost 1 base to trimming and J lost 5 bases, with 5 bases between them. There are 13 residues in the CDR3. In DNA, the CDR3 is TGCGCCAGCAGCCAAGCTAACAATGAAAAACTGTTTTTT. Translation gives CASSQANNEKLFF.

The J gene is TRBJ1-6, the V gene TRBV4-1, with a tentative D call TRBD1 (5 bases). V dropped 3 bases and J dropped 9 bases, with 18 bases sitting between them. The CDR3 runs to 16 residues. CDR1 and CDR2 from the germline V gene are MGHRA and YSYEKL. The CDR3 reads CASSQPGQGRGSPLHF. The CDR3 coding sequence is TGCGCCAGCAGCCAGCCTGGGCAGGGAAGAGGTTCACCCCTCCACTTT.

V usage is TRBV19 and J usage is TRBJ1-2; D gene ambiguous. V gave up 4 bases and J gave up 6 bases, with 18 bases separating them. Germline V gene lookup returns CDR1 LNHDA and CDR2 SQIVND (reference sequence). The CDR3 has 15 residues. Here the CDR3 DNA reads TGTGCCAGTAGTACCCTAGACGGGGTTTGGAATGGCTACACCTTC. This sequence encodes CASSTLDGVWNGYTF.

This clone was seen more than once but under ten times. The rearrangement uses TRBV30 and TRBJ1-3; tentatively, D is TRBD1 (6 bases). The CDR3 loop spans 14 amino acids. The germline gives CDR1 GTSNPN, CDR2 SVGIG (reference sequence). V was trimmed by 3 bases and J by 0 bases, leaving 9 bases between them. CDR3 coding DNA: TGTGCCTGGAGGGACAGAATCTCTGGAAACACCATATATTTT. It translates to CAWRDRISGNTIYF. Filled out from reference TRBV30 and TRBJ1-3, the complete variable domain reads SQTIHQWPATLVQPVGSPLSLECTVEGTSNPNLYWYRQAAGRGLQLLFYSVGIGQISSEVPQNLSASRPQDRQFILSSKKLLLSDSGFYLCAWRDRISGNTIYFGEGSWLTVV.

V usage is TRBV28 and J usage is TRBJ2-1, with TRBD1 matching 8 bases. Germline V gives CDR1 MDHEN, CDR2 SYDVKM. This CDR3 is 15 amino acids long. Trimming at V came to 2 bases and at J to 4 bases, leaving 4 bases not matched to a gene. The CDR3: CASSLQGQEYNEQFF. The CDR3 DNA sequence: TGTGCCAGCAGTTTACAGGGACAGGAATACAATGAGCAGTTCTTC.

The genes are TRBV19 and TRBJ2-7; 7 bases match TRBD1. Germline-derived CDR1 and CDR2 are LNHDA and SQIVND (reference sequence). The J segment lost 0 bases and the V segment lost 10 bases, leaving 12 bases of the junction unmatched. The CDR3 is 15 amino acids. CDR3 in DNA: TGTGCCATTAACCATCACCGGACAGGCTCCTACGAGCAGTACTTC. Its translation: CAINHHRTGSYEQYF.

This clone has just a few counts. V is TRBV6-1 and J is TRBJ2-2; D perhaps matches TRBD1 (5 bases). CDR3 size: 16 residues. Trimming stripped 3 bases from V and 4 bases from J, with 15 bases between. Per the germline V gene, CDR1 is MNHNS and CDR2 is SASEGT. The CDR3 loop is CASSDPRVEVTGELFF. Here the CDR3 DNA reads TGTGCCAGCAGTGACCCCAGGGTTGAGGTCACCGGGGAGCTGTTTTTT.